This note documents a single T cell receptor beta chain sequence. Its antigen is not identified. The source of the sample is a study of T cell responses to AZD1222 COVID-19 vaccine. Whole-study findings and limits: Rises in breadth and depth of Spike-specific TCRs came after two AZD1222 doses. The donor group comprised mostly white British people and more females; the analysis possibly underestimated clonal diversity. Dominant CD4 TCR responses targeted spike regions 160-218 and 743-854.

TCRdb's copy holds only in-frame clones and misses some; the assay was immunoSEQ multiplex PCR. The sample has over 100,000 clones, about nine tenths seen once. The sample was peripheral blood, taken on day 0 of AZD1222 vaccination. The sequence was collected from an adult in good health.

CDR3 protein: CASSYRDRVANTGELFF. CDR3 DNA sequence: TGTGCCAGCAGTTACCGCGACAGGGTAGCGAACACCGGGGAGCTGTTTTTT. The rearrangement links TRBV6-2 or TRBV6-3 to TRBJ2-2, with TRBD1 identical over 7 bases. The CDR3 loop spans 17 amino acids. The germline V gene encodes CDR1 MNHEY and CDR2 SVGEGT. J was trimmed by 0 bases and V by 2 bases; bases with no gene match: 6.